Listed below are T cell receptor beta chains from one sample, sequenced in a study of blood T cell repertoires in COVID-19. TCRdb's table, derived via immunoSEQ multiplex PCR, lists solely in-frame clones and lacks some. The sample has some 80,000 clones; 79% are singletons. Material for sequencing was peripheral blood. The source of these receptors is a woman at least 80 years old with active or convalescent COVID-19. The CDR3 runs from the conserved cysteine through the conserved F or W. The order of the fields is clone size, D gene, J gene, V gene, CDR3 protein, CDR3 DNA. A D gene is named only where the DNA matches it firmly. Rows give clone size only sometimes, using once, few, many, or a class for an expanded clone.

clone_size: .; d_call: TRBD1; j_call: TRBJ1-2; v_call: TRBV9; cdr3_aa: CASSSRSDRDYGYTF; cdr3_nt: TGTGCCAGCAGCTCCCGATCTGACAGGGACTATGGCTACACCTTC
clone_size: .; d_call: .; j_call: TRBJ2-5; v_call: TRBV7-9; cdr3_aa: CASSFIETQYF; cdr3_nt: TGTGCCAGCAGCTTCATCGAGACCCAGTACTTC
clone_size: .; d_call: TRBD2; j_call: TRBJ2-7; v_call: TRBV7-3; cdr3_aa: CASTLGETSGSYEQYF; cdr3_nt: TGTGCCAGCACTCTTGGGGAGACTAGCGGGAGTTATGAGCAGTACTTC
clone_size: once; d_call: .; j_call: TRBJ2-5; v_call: TRBV6-1; cdr3_aa: CASSEALLGRETQYF; cdr3_nt: TGTGCCAGCAGTGAAGCCCTTCTCGGTCGGGAGACCCAGTACTTC
clone_size: .; d_call: .; j_call: TRBJ1-1; v_call: TRBV7-3; cdr3_aa: CASSPLHRSEAFF; cdr3_nt: TGTGCCAGCAGCCCCCTTCACAGGAGTGAAGCTTTCTTT
clone_size: few; d_call: .; j_call: TRBJ1-2; v_call: TRBV6-6; cdr3_aa: CASKREGQGRGLGYTF; cdr3_nt: TGTGCCAGCAAAAGGGAGGGGCAGGGGCGAGGGTTGGGCTACACCTTC
clone_size: .; d_call: .; j_call: TRBJ2-7; v_call: TRBV11-2; cdr3_aa: CASSLRQLGYEQYF; cdr3_nt: TGTGCCAGCAGCCTTCGACAGTTGGGCTACGAGCAGTACTTC
clone_size: few; d_call: .; j_call: TRBJ2-7; v_call: TRBV4-3; cdr3_aa: CASSQQTGFEQYF; cdr3_nt: TGCGCCAGCAGCCAACAAACAGGGTTCGAGCAGTACTTC
clone_size: .; d_call: .; j_call: TRBJ2-5; v_call: TRBV5-1; cdr3_aa: CASSIQVSETQYF; cdr3_nt: TGCGCCAGCAGCATACAGGTTTCAGAGACCCAGTACTTC
clone_size: .; d_call: .; j_call: TRBJ2-1; v_call: TRBV11-3; cdr3_aa: CASSLAGSSYNEQFF; cdr3_nt: TGTGCCAGCAGCTTAGCGGGGAGCTCCTACAATGAGCAGTTCTTC
clone_size: .; d_call: TRBD1; j_call: TRBJ2-7; v_call: TRBV7-8; cdr3_aa: CASSLRDSYEQYF; cdr3_nt: TGTGCCAGCAGCCTACGGGACAGCTACGAGCAGTACTTC
clone_size: .; d_call: .; j_call: TRBJ2-3; v_call: TRBV6-2/TRBV6-3; cdr3_aa: CASSQPSRRGTTDTQYF; cdr3_nt: TGTGCCAGCAGTCAACCTTCGAGGCGGGGAACTACAGATACGCAGTATTTT